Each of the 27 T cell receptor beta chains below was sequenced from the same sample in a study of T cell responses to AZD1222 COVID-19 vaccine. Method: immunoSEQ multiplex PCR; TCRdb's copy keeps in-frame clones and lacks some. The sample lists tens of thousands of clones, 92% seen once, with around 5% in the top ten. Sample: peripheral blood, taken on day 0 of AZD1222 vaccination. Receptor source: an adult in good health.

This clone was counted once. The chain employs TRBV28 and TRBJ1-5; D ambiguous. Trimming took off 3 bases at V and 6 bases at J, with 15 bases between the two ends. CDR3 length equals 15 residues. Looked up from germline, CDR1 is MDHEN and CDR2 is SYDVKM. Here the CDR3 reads CASSLVTAGSQPQHF. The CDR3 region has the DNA TGTGCCAGCAGTTTGGTTACTGCTGGTAGTCAGCCCCAGCATTTT. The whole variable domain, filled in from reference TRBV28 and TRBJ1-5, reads DVKVTQSSRYLVKRTGEKVFLECVQDMDHENMFWYRQDPGLGLRLIYFSYDVKMKEKGDIPEGYSVSREKKERFSLILESASTNQTSMYLCASSLVTAGSQPQHFGDGTRLSIL.

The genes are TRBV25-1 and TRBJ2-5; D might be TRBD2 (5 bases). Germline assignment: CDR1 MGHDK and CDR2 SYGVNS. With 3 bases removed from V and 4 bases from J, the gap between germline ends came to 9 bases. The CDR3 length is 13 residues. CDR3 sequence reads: CASSEPSIETQYF. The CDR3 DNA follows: TGTGCCAGCAGTGAGCCTAGCATAGAGACCCAGTACTTC.

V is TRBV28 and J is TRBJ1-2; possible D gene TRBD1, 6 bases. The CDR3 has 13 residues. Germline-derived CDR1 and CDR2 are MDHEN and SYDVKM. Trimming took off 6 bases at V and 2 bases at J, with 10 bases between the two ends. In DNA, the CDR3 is TGTGCCAGCAGCGAAGGACAGAACTATGGCTACACCTTC. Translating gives CASSEGQNYGYTF.

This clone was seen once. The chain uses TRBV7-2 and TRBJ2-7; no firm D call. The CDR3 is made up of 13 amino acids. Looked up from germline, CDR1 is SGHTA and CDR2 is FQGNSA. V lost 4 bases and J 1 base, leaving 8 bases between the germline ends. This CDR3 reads CASSSDESYEQYF. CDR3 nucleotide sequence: TGTGCCAGCAGCTCGGACGAGTCCTACGAGCAGTACTTC.

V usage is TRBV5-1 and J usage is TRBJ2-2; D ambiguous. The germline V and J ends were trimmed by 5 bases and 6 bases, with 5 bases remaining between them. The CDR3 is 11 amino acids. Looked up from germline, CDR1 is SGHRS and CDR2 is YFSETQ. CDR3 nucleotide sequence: TGCGCCAGCAGGGGCGCCGGGGAGCTGTTTTTT. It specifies CASRGAGELFF.

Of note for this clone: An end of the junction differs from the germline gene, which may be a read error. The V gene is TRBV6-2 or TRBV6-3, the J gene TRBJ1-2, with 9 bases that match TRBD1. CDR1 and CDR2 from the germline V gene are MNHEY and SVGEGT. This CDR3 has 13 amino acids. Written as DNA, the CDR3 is TGTGCCGGCAGTGCAGGACAGGGGTATGGCTACACCTTC. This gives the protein CAGSAGQGYGYTF.

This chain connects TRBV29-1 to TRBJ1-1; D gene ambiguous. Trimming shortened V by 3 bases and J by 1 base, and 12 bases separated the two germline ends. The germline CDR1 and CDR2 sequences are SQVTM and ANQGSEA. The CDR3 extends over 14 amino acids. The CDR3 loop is CSVDWGFGNTEAFF. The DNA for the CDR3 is TGCAGCGTTGACTGGGGTTTTGGGAACACTGAAGCTTTCTTT.

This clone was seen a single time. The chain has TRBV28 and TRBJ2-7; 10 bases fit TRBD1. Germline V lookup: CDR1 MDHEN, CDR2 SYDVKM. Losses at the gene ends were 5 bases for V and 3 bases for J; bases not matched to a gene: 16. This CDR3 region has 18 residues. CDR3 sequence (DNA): TGTGCCAGCAGTCCAACTGCCGGGACAGGGGTAAGGGTCTACGAGCAGTACTTC. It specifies CASSPTAGTGVRVYEQYF.

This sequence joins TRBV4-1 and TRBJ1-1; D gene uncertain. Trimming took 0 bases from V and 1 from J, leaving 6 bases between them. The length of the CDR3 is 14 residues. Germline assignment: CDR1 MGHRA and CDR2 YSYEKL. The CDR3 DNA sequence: TGCGCCAGCAGCCAAGATCTGTGGAACACTGAAGCTTTCTTT. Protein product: CASSQDLWNTEAFF.

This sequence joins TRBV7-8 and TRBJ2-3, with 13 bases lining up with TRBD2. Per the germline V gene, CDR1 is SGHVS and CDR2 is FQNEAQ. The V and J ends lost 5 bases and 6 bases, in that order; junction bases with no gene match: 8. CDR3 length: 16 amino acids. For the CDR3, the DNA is TGTGCCAGCAGCCCATGGACTAGCGGGAGTGGGGATACGCAGTATTTT. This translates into CASSPWTSGSGDTQYF.

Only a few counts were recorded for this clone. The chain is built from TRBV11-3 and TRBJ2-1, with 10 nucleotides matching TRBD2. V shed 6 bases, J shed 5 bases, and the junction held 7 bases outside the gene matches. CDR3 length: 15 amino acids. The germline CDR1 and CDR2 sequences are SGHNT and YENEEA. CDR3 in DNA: TGTGCCAGCAGTCCGGGACTAGCGTATCACAATGAGCAGTTCTTC. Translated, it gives CASSPGLAYHNEQFF.

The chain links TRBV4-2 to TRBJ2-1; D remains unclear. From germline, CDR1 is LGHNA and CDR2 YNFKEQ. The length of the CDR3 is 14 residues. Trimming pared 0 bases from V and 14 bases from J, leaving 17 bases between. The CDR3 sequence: CASSQDLVMGLEFF. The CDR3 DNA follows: TGTGCCAGCAGCCAAGATTTAGTGATGGGATTGGAGTTCTTC.

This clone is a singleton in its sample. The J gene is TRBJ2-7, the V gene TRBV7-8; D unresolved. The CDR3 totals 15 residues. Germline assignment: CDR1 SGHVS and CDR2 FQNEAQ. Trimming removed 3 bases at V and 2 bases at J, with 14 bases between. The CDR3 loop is CASSFRASVAYEQYF. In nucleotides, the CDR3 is TGTGCCAGCAGCTTTCGTGCGAGCGTGGCCTACGAGCAGTACTTC.

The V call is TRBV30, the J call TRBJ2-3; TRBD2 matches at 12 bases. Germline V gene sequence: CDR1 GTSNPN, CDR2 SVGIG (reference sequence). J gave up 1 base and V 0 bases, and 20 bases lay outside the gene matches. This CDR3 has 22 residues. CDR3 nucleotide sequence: TGTGCCTGGAGTGTATCGAGAGTATACCTAGCGGGAGGGCCTTCAGGCACAGATACGCAGTATTTT. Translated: CAWSVSRVYLAGGPSGTDTQYF.

This chain's CDR3 is CAISTAGADTQYF. The CDR3 nucleotides are TGTGCCATCTCGACCGCGGGGGCAGATACGCAGTATTTT. The chain joins TRBV10-3 to TRBJ2-3; TRBD2 matches at 7 bases. Germline values: CDR1 ENHRY, CDR2 SYGVKD. The trim removed 8 bases at V and 4 bases at J, leaving 6 bases unmatched. The CDR3 has 13 amino acids.

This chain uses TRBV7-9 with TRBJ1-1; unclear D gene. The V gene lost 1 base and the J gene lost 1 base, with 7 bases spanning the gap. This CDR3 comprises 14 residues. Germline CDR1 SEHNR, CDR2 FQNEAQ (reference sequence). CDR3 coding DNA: TGTGCCAGCAGCTTAGTGGGTGGGAACACTGAAGCTTTCTTT. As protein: CASSLVGGNTEAFF.

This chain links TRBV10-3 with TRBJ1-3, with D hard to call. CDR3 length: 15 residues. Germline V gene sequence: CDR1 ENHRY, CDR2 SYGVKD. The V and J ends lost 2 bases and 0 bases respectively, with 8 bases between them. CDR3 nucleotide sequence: TGTGCCATCAGTGAGCAGGACCTCTCTGGAAACACCATATATTTT. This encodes CAISEQDLSGNTIYF.

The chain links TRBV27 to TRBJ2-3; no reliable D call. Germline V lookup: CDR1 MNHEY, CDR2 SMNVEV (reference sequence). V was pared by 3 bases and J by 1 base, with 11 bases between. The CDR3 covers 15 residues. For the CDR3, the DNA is TGTGCCAGCAGTTTCTCAGAGTGGGGCACAGATACGCAGTATTTT. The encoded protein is CASSFSEWGTDTQYF.

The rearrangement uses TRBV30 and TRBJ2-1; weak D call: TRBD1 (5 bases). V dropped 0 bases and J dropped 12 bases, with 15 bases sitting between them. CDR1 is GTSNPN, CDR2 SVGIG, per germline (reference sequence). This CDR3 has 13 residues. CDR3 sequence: CAWSVQDGSGQFF. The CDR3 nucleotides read TGTGCCTGGAGTGTACAGGACGGGTCGGGGCAGTTCTTC.

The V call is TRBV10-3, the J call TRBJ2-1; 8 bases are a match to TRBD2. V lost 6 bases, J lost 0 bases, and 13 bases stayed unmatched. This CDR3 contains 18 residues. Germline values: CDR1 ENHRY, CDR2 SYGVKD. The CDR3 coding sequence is TGTGCCATCAGCGGCGGGACTACTAGCGGCGGCTCCTACAATGAGCAGTTCTTC. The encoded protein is CAISGGTTSGGSYNEQFF.

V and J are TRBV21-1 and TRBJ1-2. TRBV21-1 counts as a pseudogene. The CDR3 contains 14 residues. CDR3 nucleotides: TGTGCCAGCAGCTTAGGACTCCCTTCAGCTGGCTACACCTTC. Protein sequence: CASSLGLPSAGYTF.

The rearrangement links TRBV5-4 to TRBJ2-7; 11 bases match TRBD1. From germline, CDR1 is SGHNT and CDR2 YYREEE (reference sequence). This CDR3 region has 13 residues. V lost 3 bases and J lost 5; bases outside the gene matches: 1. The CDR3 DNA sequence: TGTGCCAGCAGCTGGACAGGGGGCGACGAGCAGTACTTC. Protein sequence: CASSWTGGDEQYF.

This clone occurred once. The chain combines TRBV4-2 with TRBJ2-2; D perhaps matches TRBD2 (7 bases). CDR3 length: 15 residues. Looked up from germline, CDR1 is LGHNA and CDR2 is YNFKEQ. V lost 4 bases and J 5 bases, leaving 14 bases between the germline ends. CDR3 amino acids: CASSPAGARTGELFF. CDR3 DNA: TGTGCCAGCAGCCCGGCGGGGGCGAGGACCGGGGAGCTGTTTTTT.

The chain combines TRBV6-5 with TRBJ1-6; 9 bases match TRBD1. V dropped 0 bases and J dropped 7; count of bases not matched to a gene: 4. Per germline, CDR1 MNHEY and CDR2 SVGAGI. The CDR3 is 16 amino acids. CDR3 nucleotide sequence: TGTGCCAGCAGTTACTCGACAGGGGGGGGAAATTCACCCCTCCACTTT. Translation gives CASSYSTGGGNSPLHF.

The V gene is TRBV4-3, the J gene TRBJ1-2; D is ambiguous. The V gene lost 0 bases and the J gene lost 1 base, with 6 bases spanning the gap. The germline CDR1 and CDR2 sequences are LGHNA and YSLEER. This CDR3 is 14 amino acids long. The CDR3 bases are TGCGCCAGCAGCCAAGATTCGGGTAACTATGGCTACACCTTC. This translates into CASSQDSGNYGYTF.

CDR3 DNA: TGTGCCATCGCAACTGCGACCACCGGGGAGCTGTTTTTT. Translating it yields CAIATATTGELFF. The rearrangement uses TRBV10-3 and TRBJ2-2; D uncertain. Trimming removed 8 bases at V and 4 bases at J, with 11 bases between. Germline V lookup: CDR1 ENHRY, CDR2 SYGVKD. The CDR3 extends over 13 amino acids.

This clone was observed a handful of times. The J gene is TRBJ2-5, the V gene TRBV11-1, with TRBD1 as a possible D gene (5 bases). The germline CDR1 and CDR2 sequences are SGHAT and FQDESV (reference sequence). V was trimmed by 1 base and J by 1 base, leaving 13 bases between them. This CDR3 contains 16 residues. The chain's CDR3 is CASSLGRRALQETQYF. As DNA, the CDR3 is TGTGCCAGCAGCTTAGGTCGCAGGGCCCTCCAAGAGACCCAGTACTTC. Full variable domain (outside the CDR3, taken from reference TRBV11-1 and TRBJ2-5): EAEVAQSPRYKITEKSQAVAFWCDPISGHATLYWYRQILGQGPELLVQFQDESVVDDSQLPKDRFSAERLKGVDSTLKIQPAELGDSAMYLCASSLGRRALQETQYFGPGTRLLVL.